This T cell receptor (beta chain) was recovered during a study of response to subunit inactivated influenza vaccine (dated by TCRdb to the late 2010s). At the level of the whole study: The study used deep quantitative T cell receptor repertoire profiling to track responses to a trivalent subunit inactivated influenza vaccine. What the study reported, not specific to this receptor: The authors suggested that each seasonal influenza vaccination may recruit only a limited number of new T cells.

This clonotype was observed a few times. This clone's antigen is unknown. Nothing much larger sits one base from this clone, and base qualities are not available. Receptor amplification or capture employed RT-PCR. The data were produced on an Illumina HiSeq 2500. TCRdb reprocessed the public reads (quality trimming at Q25 with fastp, clone calling with MiXCR) and kept in-frame beta chains. Each CDR3 protein appears once, grouped with its most common genes and DNA. Recorded for this sample are fewer than 750,000 distinct CDR3 sequences; around 13% of them occurred a single time. The top ten clonotypes cover roughly 11% of the sample. Trimming costs V 4 bases and J 8 bases, and their ends lie 8 bases apart. The CDR3 starts with the cysteine, ends with the phenylalanine, and has 11 residues. Kept here is only the CDR3 DNA, which spans 33 bases and is read in frame from base 1.

The sequence joins TRBV12-3 or TRBV12-4 to TRBJ1-2; the D gene identity is not certain. The receptor comes from a man aged 50 or older who received an inactivated influenza vaccine. Donor details come from another sample of the same person, matched by shared clones. Sequenced here: PBMCs from blood, sampled approximately 13 days after vaccination. The nucleotide sequence is TGTGCCAGCAGTTCCGAGAGGGGCTACACCTTC. The translation is CASSSERGYTF.